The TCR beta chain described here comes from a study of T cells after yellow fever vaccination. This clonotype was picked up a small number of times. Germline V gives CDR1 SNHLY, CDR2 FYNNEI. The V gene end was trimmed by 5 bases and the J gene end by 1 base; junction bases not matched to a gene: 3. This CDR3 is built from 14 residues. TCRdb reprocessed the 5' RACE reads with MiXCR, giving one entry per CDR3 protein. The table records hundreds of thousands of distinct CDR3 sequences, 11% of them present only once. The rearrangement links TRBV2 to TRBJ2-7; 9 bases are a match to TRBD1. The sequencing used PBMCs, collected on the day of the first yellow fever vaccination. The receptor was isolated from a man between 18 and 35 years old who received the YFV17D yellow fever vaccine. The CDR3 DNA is TGTGCCAGCAGTCTTGACAGGGGGTCCTACGAGCAGTACTTC. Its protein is CASSLDRGSYEQYF.